The sequence of this TCR beta chain was determined in a study of immune characterization of retroperitoneal liposarcoma. TCRdb reanalysed the PCR reads using MiXCR and keeps one entry per CDR3 protein. This table has more than 10,000 distinct CDR3 sequences, approximately 30% appearing once. Germline V gene data show CDR1 as SGHTA and CDR2 as FQGTGA. This CDR3 comprises 15 residues. This clonotype is medium-sized (0.01 to 0.1%) in the sample. The TCR was taken from a male donor with retroperitoneal liposarcoma. The sample was tumor tissue. This sequence joins TRBV7-3 and TRBJ2-1, with a possible D match to TRBD1 (5 bases). The J call may be faulty, since TRBJ2-7 better matches the DNA end. The CDR3 loop reads CASSLDNGAYNEQYF. The CDR3 bases are TGTGCCAGCAGCTTAGACAATGGGGCCTACAATGAGCAGTACTTC.